This is a list of T cell receptor beta chains from one sample in a study of radiotherapy plus CTLA-4 blockade in lung cancer. Here immunoSEQ multiplex PCR was the method, and the copy in TCRdb shows in-frame clones only, minus some. The sample lists about 120,000 clones, 65% to 85% occurring once. Material: peripheral blood, obtained from a patient treated with radiotherapy plus ipilimumab. The receptors here all came from a human donor with non-small cell lung cancer who had a partial response to radiotherapy plus ipilimumab. Each CDR3 is given with its conserved first and last residue. Fields, in order: CDR3 DNA, CDR3 protein, D gene, V gene, J gene, clone size. D genes are given only for firm matches. Only part of the rows carry a size: once, few, many, or a class if the clone is expanded.

CDR3nt: TGTGCCAGCAGCTACAGGGACACCTACGAGCAGTACTTC; CDR3aa: CASSYRDTYEQYF; d_gene: NA; v_gene: TRBV27; j_gene: TRBJ2-7; abundance: few
CDR3nt: TGTGCCAGCAGTTACACCTTACAGGGAATAACTGAAGCTTTCTTT; CDR3aa: CASSYTLQGITEAFF; d_gene: NA; v_gene: TRBV6-5; j_gene: TRBJ1-1; abundance: NA
CDR3nt: TGTGCCAGCAGTGAACGCTTGGGAGTCGAGCAGTACTTC; CDR3aa: CASSERLGVEQYF; d_gene: NA; v_gene: TRBV6-1; j_gene: TRBJ2-7; abundance: NA
CDR3nt: TGTGCCAGCAGTTTAGGGCGACAGGGAGAGACCCAGTACTTC; CDR3aa: CASSLGRQGETQYF; d_gene: TRBD1; v_gene: TRBV28; j_gene: TRBJ2-5; abundance: NA
CDR3nt: TGTGCCACCCGTCCCCCTAGTTATTCCACCGGGGAGCTGTTTTTT; CDR3aa: CATRPPSYSTGELFF; d_gene: NA; v_gene: TRBV19; j_gene: TRBJ2-2; abundance: NA
CDR3nt: TGTGCCAGTAGTATCCCCGGGACAGCTAGCACAGATACGCAGTATTTT; CDR3aa: CASSIPGTASTDTQYF; d_gene: TRBD1; v_gene: TRBV19; j_gene: TRBJ2-3; abundance: NA
CDR3nt: TGCGCCAGCAGTCTAGCGGGAGGGGACTACGAGCAGTACTTC; CDR3aa: CASSLAGGDYEQYF; d_gene: TRBD2; v_gene: TRBV10-1; j_gene: TRBJ2-7; abundance: NA
CDR3nt: TGTGCCAGCAGTCGACAAGCTCAAGAGACCCAGTACTTC; CDR3aa: CASSRQAQETQYF; d_gene: NA; v_gene: TRBV6-1; j_gene: TRBJ2-5; abundance: once
CDR3nt: TGTGCCAGCAGTTACGCCCAGACTAACTATGGCTACACCTTC; CDR3aa: CASSYAQTNYGYTF; d_gene: NA; v_gene: TRBV2; j_gene: TRBJ1-2; abundance: NA
CDR3nt: TGTGCCAGCAGCTTGGCCGGGGTCACCGGGGAGCTGTTTTTT; CDR3aa: CASSLAGVTGELFF; d_gene: NA; v_gene: TRBV5-6; j_gene: TRBJ2-2; abundance: NA
CDR3nt: TGTGCCAGCAGCTTAGACAGGGAACAAGAGCAGTACTTC; CDR3aa: CASSLDREQEQYF; d_gene: NA; v_gene: TRBV11-2; j_gene: TRBJ2-7; abundance: NA
CDR3nt: TGTGCCAGCAGAGGACAGGGATACAATGAGCAGTTCTTC; CDR3aa: CASRGQGYNEQFF; d_gene: TRBD1; v_gene: TRBV7-2; j_gene: TRBJ2-1; abundance: NA
CDR3nt: TGTGCCAGCAGCCGCGGGACAGGGAAGACGCAGCCCCAGCATTTT; CDR3aa: CASSRGTGKTQPQHF; d_gene: TRBD1; v_gene: TRBV13; j_gene: TRBJ1-5; abundance: NA
CDR3nt: TGTGCCTGGAGAATGGAGGCAGGCGGGCATTCACCCCTCCACTTT; CDR3aa: CAWRMEAGGHSPLHF; d_gene: NA; v_gene: TRBV30; j_gene: TRBJ1-6; abundance: NA
CDR3nt: TGTGCCAGCAATAACAGAGTTGTCGCTGAAGCTTTCTTT; CDR3aa: CASNNRVVAEAFF; d_gene: NA; v_gene: TRBV2; j_gene: TRBJ1-1; abundance: NA
CDR3nt: TGTGCCAGCAGGGGAGTCGGGGGGGCTAATGAAAAACTGTTTTTT; CDR3aa: CASRGVGGANEKLFF; d_gene: NA; v_gene: TRBV28; j_gene: TRBJ1-4; abundance: NA
CDR3nt: TGCGCCAGCAGCCCTTATGGACAGGGCATTGGTGGCTACACCTTC; CDR3aa: CASSPYGQGIGGYTF; d_gene: TRBD1; v_gene: TRBV5-1; j_gene: TRBJ1-2; abundance: NA
CDR3nt: TGTGCCAGTAGTCCGGACTACCCTATTACTGATACGCAGTATTTT; CDR3aa: CASSPDYPITDTQYF; d_gene: NA; v_gene: TRBV19; j_gene: TRBJ2-3; abundance: once
CDR3nt: TGTGCCAGTAGTACCCAGGCTAGGACAAGCGTTGAGCAGTTCTTC; CDR3aa: CASSTQARTSVEQFF; d_gene: NA; v_gene: TRBV19; j_gene: TRBJ2-1; abundance: few
CDR3nt: TGTGCCAGCAGCTTAGATGCGGGAGAGTCCTACAATGAGCAGTTCTTC; CDR3aa: CASSLDAGESYNEQFF; d_gene: TRBD2; v_gene: TRBV7-2; j_gene: TRBJ2-1; abundance: NA
CDR3nt: TGTGCCAGCAGTTTAGGCGGAAGTACCTACGAGCAGTACTTC; CDR3aa: CASSLGGSTYEQYF; d_gene: NA; v_gene: TRBV27; j_gene: TRBJ2-7; abundance: few
CDR3nt: TGTGCCAGCAGAATCCCGGGACAGTGGAACACTGAAGCTTTCTTT; CDR3aa: CASRIPGQWNTEAFF; d_gene: TRBD1; v_gene: TRBV28; j_gene: TRBJ1-1; abundance: NA
CDR3nt: TGTGCCAGCAGTTCTGGCAGTAATAACTATGGCTACACCTTC; CDR3aa: CASSSGSNNYGYTF; d_gene: NA; v_gene: TRBV28; j_gene: TRBJ1-2; abundance: NA
CDR3nt: TGTGCCAGCAGTTCAGGACAGGGGTGGGGCTATGGCTACACCTTC; CDR3aa: CASSSGQGWGYGYTF; d_gene: TRBD1; v_gene: TRBV28; j_gene: TRBJ1-2; abundance: NA
CDR3nt: TGTGCCAGCAGCGTAGATCGGGGGTGGAGTTCACCCCTCCACTTT; CDR3aa: CASSVDRGWSSPLHF; d_gene: NA; v_gene: TRBV9; j_gene: TRBJ1-6; abundance: NA
CDR3nt: TGTGCCAGCAGCCCCTCAAATCGGGTCTACCTTTCCTCTGGAAACACCATATATTTT; CDR3aa: CASSPSNRVYLSSGNTIYF; d_gene: NA; v_gene: TRBV9; j_gene: TRBJ1-3; abundance: NA
CDR3nt: TGTGCTAGCAGCTTAGGTGGGGGGGGGACGACGGAGACCCAGTACTTC; CDR3aa: CASSLGGGGTTETQYF; d_gene: TRBD2; v_gene: TRBV7-7; j_gene: TRBJ2-5; abundance: NA
CDR3nt: TGTGCCAGCACGGGGACAGGGGGCACCTATGGCTACACCTTC; CDR3aa: CASTGTGGTYGYTF; d_gene: TRBD1; v_gene: TRBV2; j_gene: TRBJ1-2; abundance: NA
CDR3nt: TGTGCCAGCACCTTGGAGCGACAGAACTATGGCTACACCTTC; CDR3aa: CASTLERQNYGYTF; d_gene: NA; v_gene: TRBV5-6; j_gene: TRBJ1-2; abundance: NA
CDR3nt: TGTGCCAGCAGTAATGACCGGGACAGAAACACTGAAGCTTTCTTT; CDR3aa: CASSNDRDRNTEAFF; d_gene: TRBD1; v_gene: TRBV7-9; j_gene: TRBJ1-1; abundance: few
CDR3nt: TGCGCCAGCAGCCAAGACAGGGGTAGAACTGAAGCTTTCTTT; CDR3aa: CASSQDRGRTEAFF; d_gene: NA; v_gene: TRBV4-1; j_gene: TRBJ1-1; abundance: few
CDR3nt: TGTGCCAGCAGTCCTCCTTTAAGACTTGTGGAGGGTCGGTACGAGCAGTACTTC; CDR3aa: CASSPPLRLVEGRYEQYF; d_gene: NA; v_gene: TRBV7-4; j_gene: TRBJ2-7; abundance: once
CDR3nt: TGCGCCAGCAGTCAAAGGTACAGGGTGACGTTTGAATCTGGGGCCAACGTCCTGACTTTC; CDR3aa: CASSQRYRVTFESGANVLTF; d_gene: NA; v_gene: TRBV23-1; j_gene: TRBJ2-6; abundance: NA
CDR3nt: TGCGCCAGCAGCCAAGATCAACCCGGGGGCGGGGGATTGAGGACCCAGTACTTC; CDR3aa: CASSQDQPGGGGLRTQYF; d_gene: NA; v_gene: TRBV4-3; j_gene: TRBJ2-5; abundance: NA
CDR3nt: TGTGCAAGTCGCTCCTCACTAGCGGGATCGCGGGGGAGCTCCTACAATGAGCAGTTCTTC; CDR3aa: CASRSSLAGSRGSSYNEQFF; d_gene: NA; v_gene: TRBV12-2; j_gene: TRBJ2-1; abundance: NA
CDR3nt: TGTGCCAGCAGCCAAGATTTCGCAGGGTCCTACAATGAGCAGTTCTTC; CDR3aa: CASSQDFAGSYNEQFF; d_gene: NA; v_gene: TRBV4-2; j_gene: TRBJ2-1; abundance: NA
CDR3nt: TGTGCCAGCTCAAAGGTGTTTGGGTACAGGGCGAGAGAGACCCAGTACTTC; CDR3aa: CASSKVFGYRARETQYF; d_gene: NA; v_gene: TRBV14; j_gene: TRBJ2-5; abundance: NA
CDR3nt: TGTGCCTGGAGGGTCAGGAAAAGCTCCTACAATGAGCAGTTCTTC; CDR3aa: CAWRVRKSSYNEQFF; d_gene: NA; v_gene: TRBV30; j_gene: TRBJ2-1; abundance: once
CDR3nt: TGTGCCAGCAGTTTAGCGGGAGGGATGGATACGCAGTATTTT; CDR3aa: CASSLAGGMDTQYF; d_gene: TRBD2; v_gene: TRBV27; j_gene: TRBJ2-3; abundance: NA
CDR3nt: TGCGCCAGCAGCTTGGGACAGATCACAGATACGCAGTATTTT; CDR3aa: CASSLGQITDTQYF; d_gene: NA; v_gene: TRBV5-1; j_gene: TRBJ2-3; abundance: once
CDR3nt: TGTGCCAGCAGCTCGACGACAGGGACTAGACAAGAGACCCAGTACTTC; CDR3aa: CASSSTTGTRQETQYF; d_gene: NA; v_gene: TRBV7-6; j_gene: TRBJ2-5; abundance: NA
CDR3nt: TGTGCCACCAGCAGAGATATCACACAGGGAAACATTCAGTACTTC; CDR3aa: CATSRDITQGNIQYF; d_gene: NA; v_gene: TRBV15; j_gene: TRBJ2-4; abundance: once
CDR3nt: TGTGCCAGCAGTGTCCTTCTAGCGGGAGGCGATGAGCAGTTCTTC; CDR3aa: CASSVLLAGGDEQFF; d_gene: TRBD2; v_gene: TRBV2; j_gene: TRBJ2-1; abundance: NA
CDR3nt: TGTGCGAGCCTAGACTACTACAATGAGCAGTTCTTC; CDR3aa: CASLDYYNEQFF; d_gene: NA; v_gene: TRBV28; j_gene: TRBJ2-1; abundance: NA
CDR3nt: TGTGCCTGGAGTGTAGTGAGCACCGGGGAGCTGTTTTTT; CDR3aa: CAWSVVSTGELFF; d_gene: NA; v_gene: TRBV30; j_gene: TRBJ2-2; abundance: once
CDR3nt: TGTGCCAGCTCACCACGAAGGGACAGTCTCCTCTCTGGAAACACCATATATTTT; CDR3aa: CASSPRRDSLLSGNTIYF; d_gene: TRBD1; v_gene: TRBV18; j_gene: TRBJ1-3; abundance: few
CDR3nt: TGTGCCAGTAGTATCGTCTTCGGGGAGACAAAAGCTTTCTTT; CDR3aa: CASSIVFGETKAFF; d_gene: NA; v_gene: TRBV19; j_gene: TRBJ1-1; abundance: NA
CDR3nt: TGTGCCAGCATGGACGGGAGGGCCGTAAAGACCGGGGAGCTGTTTTTT; CDR3aa: CASMDGRAVKTGELFF; d_gene: TRBD2; v_gene: TRBV27; j_gene: TRBJ2-2; abundance: NA